This T cell receptor (beta chain) was observed in a study of tumor and adjacent non-tumor tissue in lung cancer. Turning to the study itself: Stage I to III disease affected ten to eleven men and about five women aged about 31 to 80.

The template was RNA from unsorted bulk tissue. The normal lung tissue was taken more than 3 cm from the tumor edge. Worth noting for this clonotype: This may come from a read error, since a much larger clone is one base off.

TCRbeta libraries were built with three rounds of nested PCR, modified from ARM-PCR. TCRdb re-called the multiplex PCR reads through MiXCR, storing one row per CDR3 protein. The table has about 86,000 distinct CDR3 sequences, roughly three quarters seen once; the top ten hold 21%. Germline-derived CDR1 and CDR2 are SGHRS and YFSETQ. The CDR3 contains 12 residues. V was trimmed by 9 bases and J by 7 bases, leaving 17 bases between them. Material for sequencing was distant non-tumor lung tissue. This TCR came from a woman between 45 and 65 years old with non-small cell lung cancer. The rearrangement links TRBV5-1 to TRBJ2-7; D is unresolved. CDR3 in amino acids: CATITWGGEQYF. CDR3 coding DNA: TGCGCCACCATCACTTGGGGTGGGGAGCAGTACTTC.